This T cell receptor (beta chain) comes out of a study of T cell responses to AZD1222 COVID-19 vaccine. Sequenced by immunoSEQ multiplex PCR; TCRdb stores in-frame clones only, minus some. The sample records some 140,000 clones, 93% being singletons. Germline assignment: CDR1 SGDLS and CDR2 YYNGEE. The CDR3 runs to 15 residues. With V trimmed by 6 bases and J by 6 bases, 8 bases remained unmatched. The sequence was collected from an adult in good health. This chain joins TRBV9 and TRBJ2-2, with 10 bases fitting TRBD2. The material sequenced was peripheral blood, taken on day 0 of AZD1222 vaccination. The CDR3, as DNA: TGTGCCAGCACCTCAAAAAGCGGGGGGGCCGGGGAGCTGTTTTTT. Its translation: CASTSKSGGAGELFF.